This section outlines one TCR beta chain sequence together with its context. The sample originates from a study of control samples from healthy donors and cancer patients. Some clones are missing from TCRdb's copy, which holds only in-frame ones; the method was immunoSEQ multiplex PCR. The sample lists around 130,000 clones, about 95% occurring once. The specimen was blood. The TCR comes from a young man in good health.

The CDR3 region is CASSQALSGACPDEQFF. The CDR3, as DNA: TGTGCCAGCAGCCAAGCTCTTAGCGGGGCATGTCCGGATGAGCAGTTCTTC. This chain connects TRBV3-1 (or the pseudogene TRBV3-2) to TRBJ2-1, with 8 bases that match TRBD2. The CDR3 sequence is 17 residues long. J gave up 8 bases and V 1 base, and 13 bases lay outside the gene matches. Germline lookup yields CDR1 LGHDT and CDR2 YNNKEL (reference sequence).